These 28 T cell receptor beta chains were sequenced from one sample in a study of blood T cell repertoires in COVID-19. The table came from immunoSEQ multiplex PCR; TCRdb's copy has only in-frame clones and leaves some out. The table includes nearly 200,000 clones, 85% to 90% detected once. What was sequenced was peripheral blood. The receptors come from a woman aged 70 to 79 with acute or convalescent COVID-19.

This chain joins TRBV19 and TRBJ1-1; possibly TRBD1 for D (5 bases). This CDR3 region has 15 residues. The V end was cut by 4 bases, the J end by 6 bases, with 18 bases between. Germline V gives CDR1 LNHDA, CDR2 SQIVND (reference sequence). The CDR3, as DNA: TGTGCCAGTAGTACACGGCAGGGCTTCTTGGCTGAAGCTTTCTTT. Translating it yields CASSTRQGFLAEAFF.

The chain joins TRBV13 to TRBJ1-1; possibly TRBD1 for D (6 bases). V lost 2 bases and J lost 4, with 11 bases in between. The CDR3 runs 14 residues. Germline V gives CDR1 PRHDT, CDR2 FYEKMQ (reference sequence). CDR3 sequence: CASSLRSGVTEAFF. The CDR3 DNA sequence: TGTGCCAGCAGCTTAAGGTCAGGGGTCACTGAAGCTTTCTTT.

The gene calls are TRBV7-2 and TRBJ2-6; D gene ambiguous. Germline lookup yields CDR1 SGHTA and CDR2 FQGNSA. This CDR3 is built from 14 residues. Trimming took 7 bases from V and 3 from J, leaving 10 bases between them. The CDR3 DNA reads TGTGCCAGCATTCACACAGTTGGGGCCAACGTCCTGACTTTC. Translated: CASIHTVGANVLTF.

This clone was picked up one time. The J gene is TRBJ1-1, the V gene TRBV6-5; 9 bases are a match to TRBD1. The V gene end was trimmed by 6 bases and the J gene end by 3 bases; junction bases not matched to a gene: 8. This CDR3 comprises 15 residues. The V gene's germline CDR1 is MNHEY and CDR2 SVGAGI. The DNA for the CDR3 is TGTGCCAGCAGCCCCGGGACAGGGAGACACACTGAAGCTTTCTTT. Translating gives CASSPGTGRHTEAFF.

The V and J genes are TRBV2 and TRBJ1-5; D possibly corresponds to TRBD1 (5 bases). This CDR3 spans 13 amino acids. The germline V gene has CDR1 SNHLY and CDR2 FYNNEI. With 4 bases removed from V and 6 bases from J, the gap between germline ends came to 10 bases. The CDR3, as DNA: TGTGCCAGCAGTGGGCGGGGCGGTCAGCCCCAGCATTTT. This codes for CASSGRGGQPQHF.

This chain links TRBV2 with TRBJ2-6; D not resolved. The germline V gene has CDR1 SNHLY and CDR2 FYNNEI. The CDR3 contains 16 residues. Trimming took 11 bases from V and 0 from J, leaving 17 bases between them. CDR3 sequence (DNA): TGTGCCTCCATGAGACACGATAACTCTGGGGCCAACGTCCTGACTTTC. This sequence encodes CASMRHDNSGANVLTF.

The chain employs TRBV5-1 and TRBJ1-1; possibly TRBD1 for D (6 bases). This CDR3 comprises 15 residues. The germline V gene encodes CDR1 SGHRS and CDR2 YFSETQ. The V gene lost 3 bases and the J gene lost 1 base, with 13 bases spanning the gap. The CDR3 bases are TGCGCCAGCAGCTCCGTGGGGGCCTCGAACACTGAAGCTTTCTTT. Its protein product is CASSSVGASNTEAFF. The full variable domain, in which reference TRBV5-1 and TRBJ1-1 provide the parts outside the CDR3, is KAGVTQTPRYLIKTRGQQVTLSCSPISGHRSVSWYQQTPGQGLQFLFEYFSETQRNKGNFPGRFSGRQFSNSRSEMNVSTLELGDSALYLCASSSVGASNTEAFFGQGTRLTVV.

J is TRBJ1-2 and V is TRBV19; no reliable D call. The CDR3 totals 14 residues. Germline lookup yields CDR1 LNHDA and CDR2 SQIVND (reference sequence). V was cut by 1 base and J by 6 bases, with 12 bases left in between. The CDR3 bases are TGTGCCAGTAGTATAGGGGCAGGTACGGATGGCTACACCTTC. It yields the protein CASSIGAGTDGYTF.

In DNA, the CDR3 is TGTGCCAGCAGCTTCCAGGGAACGTATGGCTACACCTTC. Protein: CASSFQGTYGYTF. The chain employs TRBV13 and TRBJ1-2; TRBD1 is a possible D gene (5 bases). V lost 3 bases and J lost 5, with 10 bases in between. Germline V gene data show CDR1 as PRHDT and CDR2 as FYEKMQ (reference sequence). This CDR3 has 13 amino acids.

The chain recombines TRBV18 with TRBJ2-2; 7 nucleotides match TRBD2. V dropped 3 bases and J dropped 0; count of bases not matched to a gene: 10. Germline V gene data show CDR1 as KGHSH and CDR2 as LQKENI. This CDR3 is built from 18 residues. This CDR3 is CASSPLVNAGANTGELFF. CDR3 coding DNA: TGTGCCAGCTCACCCCTGGTAAATGCGGGGGCGAACACCGGGGAGCTGTTTTTT.

V is TRBV19 and J is TRBJ2-2; 14 bases align to TRBD2. Losses at the gene ends were 4 bases for V and 4 bases for J; bases not matched to a gene: 5. Germline assignment: CDR1 LNHDA and CDR2 SQIVND (reference sequence). The CDR3 extends over 17 amino acids. The CDR3 nucleotides are TGTGCCAGTAGTACGACTAGCGGGGGGGCATTCACCGGGGAGCTGTTTTTT. This codes for CASSTTSGGAFTGELFF.

The rearrangement joins TRBV9 to TRBJ2-5, with D unresolved. Germline CDR1 is SGDLS and CDR2 is YYNGEE. The CDR3 runs 14 residues. The V end was cut by 4 bases, the J end by 2 bases, with 12 bases between. CDR3 coding DNA: TGTGCCAGCAGCTCCCGACTTGGTCAAGAGACCCAGTACTTC. It translates to CASSSRLGQETQYF.

The gene calls are TRBV3-1 (or the pseudogene TRBV3-2) and TRBJ2-7; TRBD1 matches at 7 bases. CDR1 is LGHDT and CDR2 is YNNKEL in the germline V gene (reference sequence). V lost 5 bases and J lost 4; bases outside the gene matches: 2. This CDR3 is 12 amino acids long. In DNA form, the CDR3 reads TGTGCCAGCAGCAAGACAGGGTACGAGCAGTACTTC. It encodes CASSKTGYEQYF.

This clone has a single count. V is TRBV4-1 and J is TRBJ1-4; 8 bases map to TRBD1. The CDR3 contains 14 residues. V gave up 3 bases and J gave up 7 bases; unmatched junction bases: 4. From germline, CDR1 is MGHRA and CDR2 YSYEKL. CDR3 DNA sequence: TGCGCCAGCAGCCAGGAAGACAGGGGTGAAAAACTGTTTTTT. This gives the protein CASSQEDRGEKLFF.

The chain joins TRBV3-1 (or the pseudogene TRBV3-2) to TRBJ2-7; D might be TRBD2 (5 bases). Deletions cut 5 bases from V and 7 bases from J, with 15 bases between. Germline loops: CDR1 LGHDT, CDR2 YNNKEL (reference sequence). The CDR3 length is 13 residues. The CDR3, as DNA: TGTGCCAGCAGCGACTACGTAGTGGGGGAGCAGTACTTC. Translated, it gives CASSDYVVGEQYF.

The V and J genes are TRBV7-2 and TRBJ2-3; D is ambiguous. This CDR3 region has 13 residues. Trimming left V 5 bases short and J 1 base short, with 7 bases between. From germline, CDR1 is SGHTA and CDR2 FQGNSA. The CDR3 DNA reads TGTGCCAGCAGCACCCAGGGCACAGATACGCAGTATTTT. This translates into CASSTQGTDTQYF.

The rearrangement links TRBV9 to TRBJ1-1; TRBD1 matches 9 bases. Unmatched junction bases numbered 4, after V lost 2 bases and J lost 5 bases. The CDR3 loop spans 14 amino acids. Germline values: CDR1 SGDLS, CDR2 YYNGEE. CDR3 DNA sequence: TGTGCCAGCAGCGTCCCGGGACAGGGTACTGAAGCTTTCTTT. Translation gives CASSVPGQGTEAFF. The entire variable domain, with the rest obtained from reference TRBV9 and TRBJ1-1, is as follows: DSGVTQTPKHLITATGQRVTLRCSPRSGDLSVYWYQQSLDQGLQFLIQYYNGEERAKGNILERFSAQQFPDLHSELNLSSLELGDSALYFCASSVPGQGTEAFFGQGTRLTVV.

The chain links TRBV5-1 to TRBJ1-1, with 8 positions matching TRBD1. CDR3 length: 13 residues. The V segment lost 4 bases and the J segment 12 bases; nucleotides outside the gene matches: 11. CDR1 and CDR2 from the germline V gene are SGHRS and YFSETQ. This chain's CDR3 is CASSAPGQAVSFF. CDR3 DNA sequence: TGCGCCAGCAGCGCACCGGGACAGGCGGTATCTTTCTTT.

This clone was seen once. V and J are TRBV5-1 and TRBJ2-2; TRBD2 matches at 8 bases. Germline CDR1 is SGHRS and CDR2 is YFSETQ. The CDR3 loop spans 14 amino acids. With V trimmed by 4 bases and J by 6 bases, 5 bases remained unmatched. This CDR3 is CASSGKRGPGELFF. For the CDR3, the DNA is TGCGCCAGCAGCGGGAAGCGGGGGCCCGGGGAGCTGTTTTTT.

This chain uses TRBV3-1 (or the pseudogene TRBV3-2) with TRBJ2-4; maybe TRBD2 (6 bases). Trimming left V 3 bases short and J 5 bases short, with 11 bases between. The CDR3 is 14 amino acids. CDR1 and CDR2 (germline): LGHDT, YNNKEL (reference sequence). The CDR3 DNA follows: TGTGCCAGCAGCCAGGGGGGTTCGCAAAACATTCAGTACTTC. Its protein is CASSQGGSQNIQYF.

This clone appeared a single time. The chain links TRBV28 to TRBJ2-2, with 8 bases that match TRBD2. The CDR3 extends over 16 amino acids. Germline V gene data show CDR1 as MDHEN and CDR2 as SYDVKM. Here the CDR3 DNA reads TGTGCAAGCCGGCACGGGGGGGAGATCGGCGCCGGGGAGCTGTTTTTT. This sequence encodes CASRHGGEIGAGELFF.

The chain uses TRBV15 and TRBJ2-5; TRBD1 aligns across 9 bases. The CDR3 totals 15 residues. The ends lost 3 bases at V and 4 bases at J; junction bases unmatched: 6. Germline CDR1 LNHNV, CDR2 YYDKDF (reference sequence). The DNA of the CDR3 is TGTGCCACCAGCAGGGCAAGACAGGGGGGAGAGACCCAGTACTTC. This codes for CATSRARQGGETQYF.

Concerning this clone itself: Relative to the germline gene, one junction end is altered; a read error may explain this. CDR3 nucleotides: TGCGCCAGCAGCAAAGAAGGGGCAGGGTGGACAGATACGCAGTATTTT. This sequence encodes CASSKEGAGWTDTQYF. This chain joins TRBV4-1 and TRBJ2-3; weak D call: TRBD1 (5 bases). Per the germline V gene, CDR1 is MGHRA and CDR2 is YSYEKL. CDR3 length equals 16 residues.

V and J are TRBV7-2 and TRBJ2-1, with 7 bases that match TRBD1. The CDR3 contains 12 residues. Germline CDR1 is SGHTA and CDR2 is FQGNSA. Trimming at V came to 4 bases and at J to 7 bases, leaving 1 base not matched to a gene. CDR3 sequence (DNA): TGTGCCAGCAGCTCGGGACAGAATGAGCAGTTCTTC. Translated, it gives CASSSGQNEQFF.

The V and J genes are TRBV2 and TRBJ2-2, with TRBD1 identical over 7 bases. The germline gives CDR1 SNHLY, CDR2 FYNNEI. CDR3 size: 15 residues. V was pared by 6 bases and J by 4 bases, with 8 bases of the junction left unmatched. CDR3 bases: TGTGCCAGCAGGCCTGACAGGGCCAGCACCGGGGAGCTGTTTTTT. Residues: CASRPDRASTGELFF.

The chain combines TRBV18 with TRBJ2-1; the match to TRBD1 covers 7 bases. Per germline, CDR1 KGHSH and CDR2 LQKENI. This CDR3 region has 13 residues. V lost 3 bases, J lost 9 bases, and 5 bases stayed unmatched. The CDR3 DNA reads TGTGCCAGCTCACCTGGGACAGTAAGTGAGCAGTTCTTC. This sequence encodes CASSPGTVSEQFF.

This clone was observed once. This chain uses TRBV10-3 with TRBJ2-2; 11 bases fit TRBD2. The ends lost 4 bases at V and 4 bases at J; junction bases unmatched: 2. Germline V gene data show CDR1 as ENHRY and CDR2 as SYGVKD. The CDR3 has 15 residues. In DNA, the CDR3 is TGTGCCATCAGTGCTAGCGGGGGGAGCACCGGGGAGCTGTTTTTT. This sequence encodes CAISASGGSTGELFF.

The chain employs TRBV5-1 and TRBJ1-1, with unresolved D. The V end was cut by 1 base, the J end by 1 base, with 8 bases between. Germline V CDR1 and CDR2: SGHRS, YFSETQ. The CDR3 length is 14 residues. The CDR3: CASSLSAGNTEAFF. The DNA for the CDR3 is TGCGCCAGCAGCTTGTCGGCGGGGAACACTGAAGCTTTCTTT.